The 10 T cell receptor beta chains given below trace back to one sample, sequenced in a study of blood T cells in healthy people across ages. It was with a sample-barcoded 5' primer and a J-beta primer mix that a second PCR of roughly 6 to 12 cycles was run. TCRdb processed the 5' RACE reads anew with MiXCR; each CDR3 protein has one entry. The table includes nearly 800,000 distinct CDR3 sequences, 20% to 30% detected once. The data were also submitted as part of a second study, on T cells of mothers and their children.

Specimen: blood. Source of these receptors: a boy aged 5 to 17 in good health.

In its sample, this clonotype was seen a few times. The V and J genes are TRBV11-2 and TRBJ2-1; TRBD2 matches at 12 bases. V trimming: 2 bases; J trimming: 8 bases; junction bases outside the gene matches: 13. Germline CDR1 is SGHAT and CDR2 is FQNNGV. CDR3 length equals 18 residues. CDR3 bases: TGTGCCAGCAGCTTATGGTTAGAGGAAGGGACTAGCGGGTATGAGCAGTTCTTC. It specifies CASSLWLEEGTSGYEQFF.

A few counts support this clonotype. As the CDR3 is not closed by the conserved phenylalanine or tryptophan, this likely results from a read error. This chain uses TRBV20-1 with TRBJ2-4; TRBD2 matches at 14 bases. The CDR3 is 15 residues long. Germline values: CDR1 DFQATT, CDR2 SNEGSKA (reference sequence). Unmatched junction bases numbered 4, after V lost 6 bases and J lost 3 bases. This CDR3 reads CSAPGLAGGKNIQYL. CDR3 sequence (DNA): TGCAGTGCCCCAGGACTAGCGGGAGGCAAAAACATTCAGTACCTC.

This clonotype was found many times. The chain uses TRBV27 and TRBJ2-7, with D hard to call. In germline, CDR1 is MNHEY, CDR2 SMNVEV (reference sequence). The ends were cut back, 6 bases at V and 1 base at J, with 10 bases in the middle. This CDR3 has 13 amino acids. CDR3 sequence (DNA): TGTGCCAGCAGCTTAACCGGTTCCTACGAGCAGTACTTC. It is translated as CASSLTGSYEQYF.

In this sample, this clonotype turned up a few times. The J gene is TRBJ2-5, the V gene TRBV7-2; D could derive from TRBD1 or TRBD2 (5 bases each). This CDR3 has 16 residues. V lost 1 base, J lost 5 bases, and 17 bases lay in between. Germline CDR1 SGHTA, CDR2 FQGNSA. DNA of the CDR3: TGTGCCAGCAGCTTAGACGCCGGGACCCAAGCTGAGACCCAGTACTTC. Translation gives CASSLDAGTQAETQYF.

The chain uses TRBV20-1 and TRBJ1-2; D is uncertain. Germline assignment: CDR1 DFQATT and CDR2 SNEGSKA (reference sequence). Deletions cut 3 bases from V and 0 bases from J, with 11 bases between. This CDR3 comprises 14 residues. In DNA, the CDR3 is TGCAGTGCTAGTGGCATGTCGACTAACTATGGCTACACCTTC. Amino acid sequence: CSASGMSTNYGYTF.

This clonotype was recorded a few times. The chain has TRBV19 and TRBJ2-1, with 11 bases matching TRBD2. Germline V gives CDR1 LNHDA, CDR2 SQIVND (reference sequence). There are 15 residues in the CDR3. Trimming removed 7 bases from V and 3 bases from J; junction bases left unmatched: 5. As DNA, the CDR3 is TGTGCCAGTACCCGGACTAGCGGGTACTACAATGAGCAGTTCTTC. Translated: CASTRTSGYYNEQFF.

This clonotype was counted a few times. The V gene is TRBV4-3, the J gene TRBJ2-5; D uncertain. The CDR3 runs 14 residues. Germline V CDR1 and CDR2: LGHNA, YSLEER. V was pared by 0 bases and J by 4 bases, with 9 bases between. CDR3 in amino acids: CASSQDRSLETQYF. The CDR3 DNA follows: TGCGCCAGCAGCCAAGATAGAAGTTTAGAGACCCAGTACTTC.

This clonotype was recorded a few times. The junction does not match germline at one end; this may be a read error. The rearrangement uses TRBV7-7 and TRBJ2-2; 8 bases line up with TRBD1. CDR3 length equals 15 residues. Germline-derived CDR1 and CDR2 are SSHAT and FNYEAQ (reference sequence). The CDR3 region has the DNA TGTGCTAGCAGACCCGGGACAGGGAACACCGGGGAGCTGTTTTTT. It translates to CASRPGTGNTGELFF.

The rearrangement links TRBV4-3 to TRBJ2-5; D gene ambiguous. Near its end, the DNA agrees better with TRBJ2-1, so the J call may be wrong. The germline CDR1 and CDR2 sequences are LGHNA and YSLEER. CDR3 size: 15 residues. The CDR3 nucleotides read TGCGCCAGCAGCCAAGATAGAATTCCAGCCGGTGAGCAGTTCTTC. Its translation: CASSQDRIPAGEQFF.

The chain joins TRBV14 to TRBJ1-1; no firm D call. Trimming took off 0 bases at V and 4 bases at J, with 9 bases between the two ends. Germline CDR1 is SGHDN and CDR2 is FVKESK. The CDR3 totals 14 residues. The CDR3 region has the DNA TGTGCCAGCAGCCAAGATCTGCGCGGCACTGAAGCTTTCTTT. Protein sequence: CASSQDLRGTEAFF. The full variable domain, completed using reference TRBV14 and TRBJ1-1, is EAGVTQFPSHSVIEKGQTVTLRCDPISGHDNLYWYRRVMGKEIKFLLHFVKESKQDESGMPNNRFLAERTGGTYSTLKVQPAELEDSGVYFCASSQDLRGTEAFFGQGTRLTVV.